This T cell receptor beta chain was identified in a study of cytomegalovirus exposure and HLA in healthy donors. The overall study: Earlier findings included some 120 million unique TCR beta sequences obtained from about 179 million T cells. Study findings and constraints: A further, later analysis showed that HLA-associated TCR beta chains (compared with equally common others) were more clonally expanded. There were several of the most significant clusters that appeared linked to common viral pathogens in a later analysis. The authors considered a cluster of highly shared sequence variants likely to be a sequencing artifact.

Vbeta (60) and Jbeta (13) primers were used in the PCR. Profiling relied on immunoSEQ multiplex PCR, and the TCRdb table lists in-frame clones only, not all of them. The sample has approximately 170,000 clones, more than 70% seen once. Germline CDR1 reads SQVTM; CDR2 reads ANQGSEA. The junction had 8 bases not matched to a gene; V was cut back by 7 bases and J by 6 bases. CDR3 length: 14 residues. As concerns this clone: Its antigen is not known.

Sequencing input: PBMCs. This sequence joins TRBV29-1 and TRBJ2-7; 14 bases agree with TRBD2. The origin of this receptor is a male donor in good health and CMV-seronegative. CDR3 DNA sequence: TGCAGCGGGTCTGGACTAGCGGGAGGTAGCGAGCAGTACTTC. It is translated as CSGSGLAGGSEQYF.